A selection of T cell receptor beta chains follows, all from one sample in a study of T cells in Graves' hyperthyroidism and ophthalmopathy. Via MiXCR, TCRdb re-called the multiplex PCR reads, giving one row per CDR3 protein. The sample yields 200,000 to 300,000 distinct CDR3 sequences, about 16% seen once. Sequences were obtained from blood. The source is a woman younger than 30 with Graves' ophthalmopathy. CDR3s include the opening cysteine and the closing phenylalanine or tryptophan. Fields, in order: D gene, V gene, clone size, CDR3 protein. A D gene is named only where the DNA matches it firmly. The size entry is marked missing in some rows and otherwise reads once, few, many or a size class.

D: -; V: TRBV28; size: -; CDR3: CASSVEIYEQYF
D: TRBD1; V: TRBV30; size: many; CDR3: CAWSTGQVYNEQFF
D: -; V: TRBV30; size: many; CDR3: CAWRQISNQPQHF
D: -; V: TRBV27; size: many; CDR3: CASSFGVGETQYF
D: TRBD1; V: TRBV11-3; size: -; CDR3: CASSIGQGAYGYTF
D: -; V: TRBV5-1; size: -; CDR3: CASSYPGMNTEAFF
D: TRBD2; V: TRBV27; size: many; CDR3: CASSEGLARETQYF
D: -; V: TRBV20-1; size: many; CDR3: CSARGDGSRNSPLHF
D: -; V: TRBV2; size: many; CDR3: CASSDFGGSYNSPLHF
D: -; V: TRBV10-3; size: many; CDR3: CAISESWGTGELFF
D: -; V: TRBV11-1; size: many; CDR3: CASSLYGTGVEGQYF
D: -; V: TRBV28; size: once; CDR3: CASSLADGQGYGYTF
D: TRBD2; V: TRBV6-5; size: few; CDR3: CASSYLSERGGSYNEQFF
D: -; V: TRBV7-2; size: many; CDR3: CASNSAYNEQFF
D: TRBD1; V: TRBV28; size: many; CDR3: CASSSGQNQETQYF
D: -; V: TRBV6-1; size: many; CDR3: CASSEDIQYF
D: -; V: TRBV7-2; size: many; CDR3: CASSHIVGGYTF
D: TRBD1; V: TRBV7-9; size: many; CDR3: CASSPRSGQGNLAVNEQFF
D: TRBD2; V: TRBV5-4; size: few; CDR3: CASSLDGTSGGNQGTQYF
D: -; V: TRBV30; size: many; CDR3: CAWSVGQGRDIQYF
D: TRBD1; V: TRBV12-3/TRBV12-4; size: many; CDR3: CASSRTGGDGNQPQHF
D: TRBD1; V: TRBV6-5; size: -; CDR3: CASSYSIIKSTGDNSPLHF